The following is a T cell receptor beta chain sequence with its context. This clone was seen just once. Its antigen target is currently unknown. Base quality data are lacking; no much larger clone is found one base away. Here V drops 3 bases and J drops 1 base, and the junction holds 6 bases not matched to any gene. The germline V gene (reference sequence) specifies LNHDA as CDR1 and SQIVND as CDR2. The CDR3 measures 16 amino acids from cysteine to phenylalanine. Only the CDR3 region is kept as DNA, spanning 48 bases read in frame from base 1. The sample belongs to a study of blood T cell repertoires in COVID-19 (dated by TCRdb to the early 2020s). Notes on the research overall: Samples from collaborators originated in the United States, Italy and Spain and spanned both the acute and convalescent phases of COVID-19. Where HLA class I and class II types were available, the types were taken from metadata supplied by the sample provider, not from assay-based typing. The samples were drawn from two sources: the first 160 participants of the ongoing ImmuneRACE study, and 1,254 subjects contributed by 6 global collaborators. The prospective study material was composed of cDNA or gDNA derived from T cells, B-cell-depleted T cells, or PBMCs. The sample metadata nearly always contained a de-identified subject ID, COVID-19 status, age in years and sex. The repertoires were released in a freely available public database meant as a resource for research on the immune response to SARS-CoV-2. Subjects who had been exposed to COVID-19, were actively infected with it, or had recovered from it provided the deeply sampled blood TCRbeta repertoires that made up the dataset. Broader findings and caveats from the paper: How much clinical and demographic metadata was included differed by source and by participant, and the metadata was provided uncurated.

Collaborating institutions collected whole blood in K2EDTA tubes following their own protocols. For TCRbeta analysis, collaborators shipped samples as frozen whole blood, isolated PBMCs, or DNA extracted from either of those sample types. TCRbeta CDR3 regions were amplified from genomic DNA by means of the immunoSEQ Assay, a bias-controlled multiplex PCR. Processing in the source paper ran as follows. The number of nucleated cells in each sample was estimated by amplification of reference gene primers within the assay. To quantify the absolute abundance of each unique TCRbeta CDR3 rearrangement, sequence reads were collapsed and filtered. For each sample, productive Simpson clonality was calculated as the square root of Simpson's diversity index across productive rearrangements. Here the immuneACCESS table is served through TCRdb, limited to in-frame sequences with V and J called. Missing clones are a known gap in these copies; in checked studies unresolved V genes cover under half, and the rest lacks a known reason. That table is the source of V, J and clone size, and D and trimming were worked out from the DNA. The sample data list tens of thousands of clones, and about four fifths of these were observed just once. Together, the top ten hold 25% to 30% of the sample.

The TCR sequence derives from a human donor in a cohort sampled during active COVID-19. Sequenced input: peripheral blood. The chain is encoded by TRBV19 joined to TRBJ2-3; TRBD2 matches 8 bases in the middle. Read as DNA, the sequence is TGTGCCAGTAGTATCGGAGCGGGGGTCCGCACAGATACGCAGTATTTT. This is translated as CASSIGAGVRTDTQYF.